This T cell receptor (beta chain) was profiled in a study of blood T cell repertoires in COVID-19. Authors' data handling: From reference gene primer amplification, estimates of nucleated cell counts were derived. Sequenced by immunoSEQ multiplex PCR; TCRdb stores in-frame clones only, minus some. V and J calls and clone size are as listed in that table; D and trimming were resolved from the DNA. The table records approximately 77,000 clones, about 82% of them present only once. The germline V and J ends were trimmed by 8 bases and 2 bases, with 11 bases remaining between them. This CDR3 comprises 12 residues. CDR1 and CDR2 from the germline V gene are GTSNPN and SVGIG (reference sequence).

The chain combines TRBV30 with TRBJ2-3; perhaps TRBD2 as D (6 bases). The TCR sequence derives from a man in his forties or fifties with COVID-19, enrolled during active disease. The specimen was peripheral blood. CDR3 DNA: TGTGCCGAAAGCGGGTTCACAGATACGCAGTATTTT. Residues: CAESGFTDTQYF.